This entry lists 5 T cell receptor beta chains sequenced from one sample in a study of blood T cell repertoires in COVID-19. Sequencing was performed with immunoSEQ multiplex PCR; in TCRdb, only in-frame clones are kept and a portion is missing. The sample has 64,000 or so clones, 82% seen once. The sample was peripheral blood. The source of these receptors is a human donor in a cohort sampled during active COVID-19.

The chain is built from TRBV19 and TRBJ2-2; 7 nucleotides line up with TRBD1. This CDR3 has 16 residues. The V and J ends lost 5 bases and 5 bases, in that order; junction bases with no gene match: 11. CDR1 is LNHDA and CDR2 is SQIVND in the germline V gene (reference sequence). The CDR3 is CASSRSRQGPTGELFF. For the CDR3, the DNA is TGTGCCAGTAGTCGAAGCCGACAGGGTCCTACCGGGGAGCTGTTTTTT.

The CDR3 sequence: CASSYSVAGAGDTQYF. The CDR3 nucleotides are TGTGCCAGCAGTTACTCGGTTGCGGGGGCAGGGGATACGCAGTATTTT. This rearrangement joins TRBV6-2 or TRBV6-3 to TRBJ2-3; a possible D gene is TRBD2 (7 bases). V was trimmed by 0 bases and J by 6 bases, leaving 16 bases between them. The germline V gene has CDR1 MNHEY and CDR2 SVGEGT. The CDR3 runs 16 residues.

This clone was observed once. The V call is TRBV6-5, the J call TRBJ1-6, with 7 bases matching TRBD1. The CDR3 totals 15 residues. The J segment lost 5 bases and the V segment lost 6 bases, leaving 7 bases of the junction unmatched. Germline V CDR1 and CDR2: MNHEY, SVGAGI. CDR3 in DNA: TGTGCCAGCAGCCTCACAGGGGTCCATAATTCACCCCTCCACTTT. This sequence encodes CASSLTGVHNSPLHF.

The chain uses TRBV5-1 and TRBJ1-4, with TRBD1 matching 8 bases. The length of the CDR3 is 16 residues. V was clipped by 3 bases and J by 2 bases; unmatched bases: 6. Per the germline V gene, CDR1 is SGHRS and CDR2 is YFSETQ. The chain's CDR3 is CASSSTGDYTNEKLFF. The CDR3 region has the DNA TGCGCCAGCAGCTCGACAGGGGACTATACTAATGAAAAACTGTTTTTT. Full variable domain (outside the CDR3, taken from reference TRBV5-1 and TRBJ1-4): KAGVTQTPRYLIKTRGQQVTLSCSPISGHRSVSWYQQTPGQGLQFLFEYFSETQRNKGNFPGRFSGRQFSNSRSEMNVSTLELGDSALYLCASSSTGDYTNEKLFFGSGTQLSVL.

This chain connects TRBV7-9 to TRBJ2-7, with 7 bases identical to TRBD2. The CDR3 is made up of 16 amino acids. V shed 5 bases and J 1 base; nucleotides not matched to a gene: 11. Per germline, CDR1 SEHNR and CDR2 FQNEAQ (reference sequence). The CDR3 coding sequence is TGTGCCAGCAGCCACGGCCGGGACTACAAATCCTACGAGCAGTACTTC. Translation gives CASSHGRDYKSYEQYF. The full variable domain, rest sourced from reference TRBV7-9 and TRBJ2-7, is DTGVSQNPRHKITKRGQNVTFRCDPISEHNRLYWYRQTLGQGPEFLTYFQNEAQLEKSRLLSDRFSAERPKGSFSTLEIQRTEQGDSAMYLCASSHGRDYKSYEQYFGPGTRLTVT.